These 15 T cell receptor beta chains came from one sample sequenced in a study of blood T cell repertoires in COVID-19 (dated by TCRdb to about 2020). Receptor libraries were prepared by the immunoSEQ multiplex PCR assay. TCRdb re-hosts the immuneACCESS table, in-frame sequences only. Its copies lack some clones; in the studies checked, an unresolved V gene accounts for under half of them, and the cause for the rest is not known. The sample has 150,000 to 190,000 clones on record, 70% to 90% of them singletons. Around 8.1% of the sample belongs to the ten largest clones. The sequenced sample consisted of peripheral blood. The receptors derive from a woman aged 55 to 70 with COVID-19, enrolled during active disease.

This clone has just one count. The rearrangement uses TRBV7-9 and TRBJ1-2, with TRBD1 matching over 8 bases. J gave up 7 bases and V 1 base, and 2 bases lay outside the gene matches. The germline V gene encodes CDR1 SEHNR and CDR2 FQNEAQ (reference sequence). This CDR3 region has 13 residues. The DNA for the CDR3 is TGTGCCAGCAGCTTAGGACAGGGGCCTGGCTACACCTTC. This encodes CASSLGQGPGYTF.

The chain carries TRBV6-5 and TRBJ1-2; D may be TRBD1 (5 bases). Germline CDR1 is MNHEY and CDR2 is SVGAGI. The CDR3 spans 12 residues. Trimming stripped 6 bases from V and 8 bases from J, with 13 bases between. This chain's CDR3 is CASRDQGSGYTF. For the CDR3, the DNA is TGTGCCAGCAGAGACCAGGGATCCGGCTACACCTTC.

The chain joins TRBV27 to TRBJ1-1; the D gene is possibly TRBD1 (6 bases). The germline V and J ends were trimmed by 2 bases and 4 bases, with 26 bases remaining between them. The CDR3 totals 19 residues. Germline CDR1 is MNHEY and CDR2 is SMNVEV (reference sequence). Here the CDR3 reads CASSLRGRGLGQGGTEAFF. The CDR3 DNA sequence: TGTGCCAGCAGTTTAAGGGGCAGGGGTCTCGGGCAAGGAGGCACTGAAGCTTTCTTT.

The chain recombines TRBV7-3 with TRBJ2-1; 8 positions match TRBD1. The germline gives CDR1 SGHTA, CDR2 FQGTGA. After removal of 5 bases from V and 4 bases from J, the junction contained 7 bases not matched to a gene. The CDR3 consists of 15 residues. This CDR3 is CASSPPGQVYNEQFF. CDR3 DNA sequence: TGTGCCAGCAGCCCACCGGGACAGGTATACAATGAGCAGTTCTTC.

The chain links TRBV19 to TRBJ2-1, with a weak D call TRBD2 (6 bases). The CDR3 runs to 12 residues. Germline loops: CDR1 LNHDA, CDR2 SQIVND (reference sequence). V was clipped by 7 bases and J by 6 bases, with 10 bases between them. CDR3 sequence reads: CASMGGGNEQFF. CDR3 DNA sequence: TGTGCCAGTATGGGGGGAGGCAATGAGCAGTTCTTC.

The CDR3 coding sequence is TGTGCCAGCAGTTTAACGAACAGTTACTATGGCTACACCTTC. The encoded protein is CASSLTNSYYGYTF. The V and J genes are TRBV27 and TRBJ1-2; D is ambiguous. Trimming removed 2 bases at V and 3 bases at J, with 10 bases between. Germline V gene lookup returns CDR1 MNHEY and CDR2 SMNVEV (reference sequence). The CDR3 covers 14 residues.

The genes are TRBV19 and TRBJ2-1, with 8 bases fitting TRBD1. This CDR3 has 15 residues. J was trimmed by 6 bases and V by 3 bases; bases with no gene match: 7. The germline gives CDR1 LNHDA, CDR2 SQIVND (reference sequence). CDR3: CASSIGQGRFNEQFF. The CDR3 DNA reads TGTGCCAGTAGTATTGGACAGGGAAGGTTCAATGAGCAGTTCTTC. Variable domain in full (rest from reference TRBV19 and TRBJ2-1): DGGITQSPKYLFRKEGQNVTLSCEQNLNHDAMYWYRQDPGQGLRLIYYSQIVNDFQKGDIAEGYSVSREKKESFPLTVTSAQKNPTAFYLCASSIGQGRFNEQFFGPGTRLTVL.

This clone has just one count. This rearrangement joins TRBV5-5 to TRBJ1-5, with 8 bases lining up with TRBD1. V gave up 4 bases and J gave up 5 bases; unmatched junction bases: 5. Germline values: CDR1 SGHKS, CDR2 YYEKEE (reference sequence). This CDR3 contains 14 residues. The chain's CDR3 is CASSTDRGYQPQHF. Here the CDR3 DNA reads TGTGCCAGCAGCACAGACAGGGGTTATCAGCCCCAGCATTTT.

V gene TRBV4-1 combines with J gene TRBJ2-3; weak D call: TRBD1 (5 bases). The germline CDR1 and CDR2 sequences are MGHRA and YSYEKL. The V gene lost 5 bases and the J gene lost 1 base, with 10 bases spanning the gap. This CDR3 has 14 residues. The CDR3 loop is CASSTQQGTDTQYF. In DNA, the CDR3 is TGCGCCAGCAGCACCCAACAGGGCACAGATACGCAGTATTTT.

The chain is built from TRBV11-1 and TRBJ2-7; TRBD2 agrees at 7 bases. This CDR3 has 16 amino acids. V was pared by 0 bases and J by 2 bases, with 7 bases of the junction left unmatched. Germline CDR1 is SGHAT and CDR2 is FQDESV (reference sequence). CDR3 sequence: CASSLAAASGAYEQYF. DNA for the CDR3: TGTGCCAGCAGCTTAGCGGCGGCTAGCGGAGCCTACGAGCAGTACTTC. Full variable domain (missing parts from reference TRBV11-1 and TRBJ2-7): EAEVAQSPRYKITEKSQAVAFWCDPISGHATLYWYRQILGQGPELLVQFQDESVVDDSQLPKDRFSAERLKGVDSTLKIQPAELGDSAMYLCASSLAAASGAYEQYFGPGTRLTVT.

At least ten counts were recorded for this clone. The J gene is TRBJ2-3, the V gene TRBV13, with 11 bases that match TRBD2. CDR1 is PRHDT and CDR2 is FYEKMQ in the germline V gene (reference sequence). The CDR3 runs to 17 residues. V was clipped by 4 bases and J by 4 bases; unmatched bases: 10. In DNA, the CDR3 is TGTGCCAGCAGCTCCCGCGCACTAGCGGGAGAAGCAGATACGCAGTATTTT. Residues: CASSSRALAGEADTQYF.

The chain uses TRBV6-5 and TRBJ1-2; 8 bases are shared with TRBD1. With V trimmed by 5 bases and J by 7 bases, 9 bases remained unmatched. CDR1 and CDR2 (germline): MNHEY, SVGAGI. The CDR3 contains 14 residues. Here the CDR3 DNA reads TGTGCCAGCAGTCTGACAGGGGAGTTGTTTGGCTACACCTTC. It is translated as CASSLTGELFGYTF.

The CDR3 is CASSEARQGTQHF. Here the CDR3 DNA reads TGTGCCAGCAGTGAAGCGAGACAGGGCACCCAGCATTTT. The chain recombines TRBV6-1 with TRBJ1-5; 7 bases line up with TRBD1. This CDR3 is built from 13 residues. Per the germline V gene, CDR1 is MNHNS and CDR2 is SASEGT. V gave up 0 bases and J gave up 11 bases; unmatched junction bases: 4.

V and J are TRBV6-5 and TRBJ1-6; D is possibly TRBD1 (5 bases). The CDR3 runs 12 residues. V dropped 8 bases and J dropped 5 bases, with 7 bases sitting between them. The germline gives CDR1 MNHEY, CDR2 SVGAGI. The chain's CDR3 is CASQGNNSPLHF. CDR3 DNA sequence: TGTGCCAGCCAGGGAAATAATTCACCCCTCCACTTT.

The rearrangement uses TRBV6-2 or TRBV6-3 and TRBJ1-5, with a possible D match to TRBD1 (6 bases). V lost 2 bases and J lost 4, with 12 bases in between. Germline values: CDR1 MNHEY, CDR2 SVGEGT. The CDR3 contains 15 residues. The CDR3 reads CASSYPGRGNQPQHF. The CDR3 nucleotides are TGTGCCAGCAGTTACCCCGGGAGGGGGAATCAGCCCCAGCATTTT.